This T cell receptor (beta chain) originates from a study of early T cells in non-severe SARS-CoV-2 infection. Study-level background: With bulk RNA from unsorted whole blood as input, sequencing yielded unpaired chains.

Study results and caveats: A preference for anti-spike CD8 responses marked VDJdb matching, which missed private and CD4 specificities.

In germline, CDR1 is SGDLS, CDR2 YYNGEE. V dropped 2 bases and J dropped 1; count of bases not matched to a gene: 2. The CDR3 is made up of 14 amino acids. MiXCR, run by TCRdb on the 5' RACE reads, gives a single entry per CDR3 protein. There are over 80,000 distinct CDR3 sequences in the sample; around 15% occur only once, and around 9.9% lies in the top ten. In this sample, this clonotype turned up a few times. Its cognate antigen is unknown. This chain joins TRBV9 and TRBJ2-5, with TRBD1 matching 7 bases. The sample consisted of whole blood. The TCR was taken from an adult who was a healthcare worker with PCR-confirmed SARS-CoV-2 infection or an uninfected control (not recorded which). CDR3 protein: CASSVGDSQETQYF. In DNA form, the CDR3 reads TGTGCCAGCAGCGTTGGGGACAGCCAAGAGACCCAGTACTTC.